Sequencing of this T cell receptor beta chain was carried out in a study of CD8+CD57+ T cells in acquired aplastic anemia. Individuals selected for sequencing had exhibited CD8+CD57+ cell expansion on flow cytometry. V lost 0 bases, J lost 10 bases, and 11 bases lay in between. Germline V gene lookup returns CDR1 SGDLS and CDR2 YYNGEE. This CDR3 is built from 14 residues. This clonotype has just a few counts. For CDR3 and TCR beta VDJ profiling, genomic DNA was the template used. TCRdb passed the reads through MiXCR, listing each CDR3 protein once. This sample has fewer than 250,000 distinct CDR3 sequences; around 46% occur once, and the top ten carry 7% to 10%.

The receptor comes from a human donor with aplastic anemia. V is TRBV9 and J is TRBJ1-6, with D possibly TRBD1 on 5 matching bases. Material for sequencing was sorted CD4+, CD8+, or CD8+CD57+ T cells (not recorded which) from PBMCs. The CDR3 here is CASSVEGRDSPLHF. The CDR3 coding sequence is TGTGCCAGCAGCGTAGAGGGCAGGGACTCACCCCTCCACTTT.